This T cell receptor (beta chain) was sequenced in a study of regulatory T cells in long-lasting Graves disease. Study findings and constraints: Only a small sample size was used, which may have cut accuracy.

Concerning this clonotype itself: Its specificity is unknown.

In building TCR beta libraries, iRepertoire HTBI primers were used together with Arm-PCR of CDR3 regions. TCRdb used MiXCR to reprocess the multiplex PCR reads, holding one entry per CDR3 protein. The data contain around 400,000 distinct CDR3 sequences, 15% of them singletons. Time point denoted: newly diagnosed GD, antithyroid drugs for less than 3 months. Construction of the TCR library relied on RNA isolated from PBMCs. By American Thyroid Association guidelines, Graves' disease was diagnosed in the cohort. The sample was also linked to a second study, of T cells in Graves' hyperthyroidism and ophthalmopathy. That study reports: Diagnosis of hyperthyroidism was new in patients aged 18 to 65, and its duration was under 2 months. Most expanded thyroid clonotypes above 0.001 recurred in blood.

The material sequenced was peripheral blood mononuclear cells (PBMCs), taken at new diagnosis, from a patient treated with antithyroid drugs. This receptor was obtained from a woman aged 35 to 49 with Graves disease.

The CDR3 coding sequence is TGCAGTGCTCAGAAATTGGCGACTGAAGCTTTCTTT. Its translation is CSAQKLATEAFF. This rearrangement joins TRBV20-1 to TRBJ1-1; D is undetermined. The CDR3 is 12 residues long. V was shortened by 5 bases and J by 5 bases, with 12 bases between the two germline ends. CDR1 is DFQATT, CDR2 SNEGSKA, per germline (reference sequence).